This is a list of T cell receptor beta chains from one sample in a study of cytomegalovirus exposure and HLA in healthy donors. Sequencing was performed with immunoSEQ multiplex PCR; in TCRdb, only in-frame clones are kept and a portion is missing. Altogether about 360,000 clones are present, 75% to 90% being singletons, with the ten largest covering about 0.8%. Sequencing was carried out using PBMCs. The receptors come from a woman aged 18-30 years in good health and CMV-seronegative. CDR3s include the opening cysteine and the closing phenylalanine or tryptophan. Each record gives: CDR3 length, D gene, V gene, J gene, CDR3 DNA, CDR3 protein. A D gene is named only where the DNA matches it firmly.

14	TRBD2	TRBV10-2	TRBJ2-1	TGCGCCAGCACTGGGACTAGCGAAATTGGTGAGCAGTTCTTC	CASTGTSEIGEQFF
14	NA	TRBV21-1	TRBJ2-1	TGTGCCAGCAGCAAAGGGGCAGGGTCCCATGAGCAGTTCTTC	CASSKGAGSHEQFF
13	NA	TRBV5-1	TRBJ2-7	TGCGCCAGCAGCTTAACAGGGCCCTACGAGCAGTACTTC	CASSLTGPYEQYF
16	TRBD2	TRBV5-1	TRBJ2-1	TGCGCCAGCAGCCCCGGGACTAGCGGGAGGGCCATTGAGCAGTTCTTC	CASSPGTSGRAIEQFF
14	TRBD1	TRBV27	TRBJ1-3	TGTGCCAGCAGTAACCGACAGGGAGGAGACACCATATATTTT	CASSNRQGGDTIYF
15	NA	TRBV5-4	TRBJ2-1	TGTGCCAGCAGCCCGACCGCAGGGGAACACAATGAGCAGTTCTTC	CASSPTAGEHNEQFF
16	TRBD2	TRBV5-6	TRBJ2-1	TGTGCCAGCAGCCCTCGGACTAGCGGGAGGGTCAATGAGCAGTTCTTC	CASSPRTSGRVNEQFF
12	TRBD1	TRBV28	TRBJ2-7	TGTGCCAGGGACAGGGCCTCCTACGAGCAGTACTTC	CARDRASYEQYF
17	NA	TRBV5-6	TRBJ1-4	TGTGCCAGCAGCTTGGGGTCCGCAGGGAAGACTAATGAAAAACTGTTTTTT	CASSLGSAGKTNEKLFF
12	NA	TRBV28	TRBJ1-1	TGTGCCAGCAGTTTTTATCCAGGGGAAGCTTTCTTT	CASSFYPGEAFF
14	NA	TRBV6-6	TRBJ2-3	TGTGCCAGCAGTTATTATAGGGAGGCAGATACGCAGTATTTT	CASSYYREADTQYF
14	NA	TRBV2	TRBJ2-3	TGTGCCAGCAGTTATCGCGCTAGCTCAGATACGCAGTATTTT	CASSYRASSDTQYF
16	NA	TRBV6-1	TRBJ1-4	TGTGCCAGCAGTGATGCGACCGGGAGGGTGGACGAAAAACTGTTTTTT	CASSDATGRVDEKLFF
13	NA	TRBV28	TRBJ1-5	TGTGCCAGCACCAGCGGGGGCAATCAGCCCCAGCATTTT	CASTSGGNQPQHF
15	TRBD2	TRBV7-9	TRBJ2-7	TGTGCCAGCAGCTTATCTAGCGGGGGCATCTACGAGCAGTACTTC	CASSLSSGGIYEQYF
15	TRBD1	TRBV19	TRBJ1-1	TGTGCCAGTAGTACGACAGGGGTTGGAGACACTGAAGCTTTCTTT	CASSTTGVGDTEAFF